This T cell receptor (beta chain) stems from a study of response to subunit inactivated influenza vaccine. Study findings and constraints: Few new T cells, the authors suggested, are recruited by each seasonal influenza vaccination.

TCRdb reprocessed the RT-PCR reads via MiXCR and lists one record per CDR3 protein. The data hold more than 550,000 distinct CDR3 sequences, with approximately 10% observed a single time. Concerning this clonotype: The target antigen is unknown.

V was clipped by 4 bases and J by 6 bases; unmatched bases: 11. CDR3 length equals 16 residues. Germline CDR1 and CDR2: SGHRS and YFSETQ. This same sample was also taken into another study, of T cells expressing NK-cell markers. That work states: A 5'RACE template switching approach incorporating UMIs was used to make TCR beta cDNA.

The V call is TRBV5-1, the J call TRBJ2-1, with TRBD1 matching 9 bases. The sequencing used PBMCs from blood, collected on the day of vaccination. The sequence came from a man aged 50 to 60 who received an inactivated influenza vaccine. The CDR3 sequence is CASSPQPDRGRNEQFF. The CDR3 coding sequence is TGCGCCAGCAGCCCGCAACCGGACAGGGGCCGCAATGAGCAGTTCTTC.